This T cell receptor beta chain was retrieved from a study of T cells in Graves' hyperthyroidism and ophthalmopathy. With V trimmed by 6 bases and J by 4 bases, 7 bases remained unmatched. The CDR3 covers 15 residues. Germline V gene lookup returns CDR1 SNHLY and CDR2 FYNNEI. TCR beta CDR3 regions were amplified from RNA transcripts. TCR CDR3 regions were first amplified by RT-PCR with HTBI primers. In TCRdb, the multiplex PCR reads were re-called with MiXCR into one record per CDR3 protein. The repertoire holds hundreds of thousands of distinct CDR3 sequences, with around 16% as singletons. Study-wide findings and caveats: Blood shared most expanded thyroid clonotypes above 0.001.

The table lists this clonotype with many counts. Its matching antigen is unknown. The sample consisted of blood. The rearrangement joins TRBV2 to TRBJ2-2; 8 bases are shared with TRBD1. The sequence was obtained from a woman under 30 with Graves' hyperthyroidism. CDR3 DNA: TGTGCCAGCAGACAGGACAGGGCCGCCACCGGGGAGCTGTTTTTT. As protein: CASRQDRAATGELFF.